This T cell receptor (beta chain) was found in a study of T cell changes during pregnancy in multiple sclerosis. Clones were read by immunoSEQ multiplex PCR, and TCRdb kept only the in-frame ones, dropping some. The table lists more than 35,000 clones, roughly nine tenths of them singletons, with around 0.48% in the top ten. This CDR3 has 16 amino acids. Germline V gives CDR1 KGHSH, CDR2 LQKENI. With 4 bases removed from V and 5 bases from J, the gap between germline ends came to 21 bases. The sequences come from CD4+ T cells from peripheral blood mononuclear cells, collected in the third trimester of pregnancy. The clonotype originates from a female donor in good health, enrolled as a control in a pregnancy study. The V and J genes are TRBV18 and TRBJ2-7, with D possibly TRBD1 on 5 matching bases. The CDR3 nucleotides are TGTGCCAGCTCACTTTGGTCGGGTGTACAGGTCAACGAGCAGTACTTC. Its translation is CASSLWSGVQVNEQYF.